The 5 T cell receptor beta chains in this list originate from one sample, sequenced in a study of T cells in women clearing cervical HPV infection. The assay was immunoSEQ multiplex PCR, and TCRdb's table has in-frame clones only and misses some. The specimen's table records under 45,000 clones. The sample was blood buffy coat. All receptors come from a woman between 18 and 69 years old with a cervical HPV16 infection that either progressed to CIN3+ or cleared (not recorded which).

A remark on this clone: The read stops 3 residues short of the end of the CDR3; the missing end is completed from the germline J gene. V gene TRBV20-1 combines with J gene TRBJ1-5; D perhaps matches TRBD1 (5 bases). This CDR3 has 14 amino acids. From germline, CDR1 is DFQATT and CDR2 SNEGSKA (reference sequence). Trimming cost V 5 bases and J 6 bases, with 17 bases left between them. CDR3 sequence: CSAGGSGFIQPQHF. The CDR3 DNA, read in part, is TGCAGTGCTGGGGGGTCAGGGTTTATTCAGCCC.

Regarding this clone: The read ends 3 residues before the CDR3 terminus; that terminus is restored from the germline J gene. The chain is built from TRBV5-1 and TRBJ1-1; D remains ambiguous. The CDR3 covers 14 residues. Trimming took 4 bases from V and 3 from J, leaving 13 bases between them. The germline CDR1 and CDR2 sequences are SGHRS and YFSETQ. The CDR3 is CASSPGHGDTEAFF. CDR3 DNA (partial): TGCGCCAGCAGCCCGGGTCACGGGGACACTGAA. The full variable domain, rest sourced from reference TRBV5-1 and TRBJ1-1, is KAGVTQTPRYLIKTRGQQVTLSCSPISGHRSVSWYQQTPGQGLQFLFEYFSETQRNKGNFPGRFSGRQFSNSRSEMNVSTLELGDSALYLCASSPGHGDTEAFFGQGTRLTVV.

CDR3 DNA (partial): TGTGCCAGCAGTTACAGGGCTTGGGGTGAAAAA. Encoded protein: CASSYRAWGEK. The full CDR3 protein reads CASSYRAWGEKLFF. V is TRBV7-9 and J is TRBJ1-4, with D possibly matching TRBD1 (6 bases). Read coverage stops 3 residues before the CDR3 terminus; the germline J gene supplies the remainder. The germline gives CDR1 SEHNR, CDR2 FQNEAQ (reference sequence). This CDR3 spans 14 amino acids. The V end was cut by 6 bases, the J end by 7 bases, with 15 bases between.

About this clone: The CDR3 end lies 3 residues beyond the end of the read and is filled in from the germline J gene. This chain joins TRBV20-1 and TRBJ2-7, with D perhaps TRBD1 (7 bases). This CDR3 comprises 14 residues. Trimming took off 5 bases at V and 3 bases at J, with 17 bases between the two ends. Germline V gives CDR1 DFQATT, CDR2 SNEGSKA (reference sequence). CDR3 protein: CSAGGTEGFYEQYF. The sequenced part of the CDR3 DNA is TGCAGTGCTGGAGGGACAGAGGGCTTCTACGAG.

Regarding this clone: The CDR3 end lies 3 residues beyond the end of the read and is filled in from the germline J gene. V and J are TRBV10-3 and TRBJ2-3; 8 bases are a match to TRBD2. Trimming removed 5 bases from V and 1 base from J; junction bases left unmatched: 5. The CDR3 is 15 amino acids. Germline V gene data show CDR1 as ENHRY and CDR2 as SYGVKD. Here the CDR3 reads CAISPSGGRTDTQYF. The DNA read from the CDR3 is TGTGCCATCAGTCCAAGCGGGGGTCGCACAGATACG.